These T cell receptor beta chains were read from a single sample in a study of persistence of HIV-infected CD4 T cells. Their antigens remain unidentified. Sequencing used immunoSEQ multiplex PCR; TCRdb keeps in-frame clones, though not all of them. Of under 7,000 clones in the sample, approximately 63% were seen once. The specimen was CD4+ T cells sorted from PBMCs after roughly 17-hour stimulation, collected from a patient who received antiretroviral therapy. The receptors here all came from an adult man with HIV who was CMV-seropositive. CDR3s include the opening cysteine and the closing phenylalanine or tryptophan. The order of the fields is V gene, clone size, D gene, J gene, CDR3 length, CDR3 protein, CDR3 DNA. D genes are given only for firm matches. Clone size appears in some rows only: once, few, many, or a class for an expanded clone.

v_call: TRBV2; clone_size: NA; d_call: NA; j_call: TRBJ2-4; cdr3_length: 16; cdr3_aa: CASSEAVGSIQNIQYF; cdr3_nt: TGTGCCAGCAGTGAAGCCGTGGGCTCTATCCAAAACATTCAGTACTTC
v_call: TRBV7-2; clone_size: NA; d_call: NA; j_call: TRBJ1-4; cdr3_length: 17; cdr3_aa: CASSLFVGLATNEKLFF; cdr3_nt: TGTGCCAGCAGCTTATTTGTGGGGCTCGCAACTAATGAAAAACTGTTTTTT
v_call: TRBV6-5; clone_size: NA; d_call: TRBD1; j_call: TRBJ1-3; cdr3_length: 14; cdr3_aa: CASSKDRVENTIYF; cdr3_nt: TGTGCCAGCAGCAAGGACAGGGTGGAAAACACCATATATTTT
v_call: TRBV7-9; clone_size: NA; d_call: NA; j_call: TRBJ2-3; cdr3_length: 14; cdr3_aa: CASRRTSDTDTQYF; cdr3_nt: TGTGCCAGCAGGAGGACTTCTGACACAGATACGCAGTATTTT
v_call: TRBV3-1/TRBV3-2; clone_size: NA; d_call: NA; j_call: TRBJ1-1; cdr3_length: 16; cdr3_aa: CASSQGAGRVNTEAFF; cdr3_nt: TGTGCCAGCAGCCAGGGGGCCGGCAGGGTGAACACTGAAGCTTTCTTT
v_call: TRBV7-2; clone_size: few; d_call: NA; j_call: TRBJ1-6; cdr3_length: 14; cdr3_aa: CASSFGQYNSPLHF; cdr3_nt: TGTGCCAGCAGCTTCGGACAGTATAATTCACCCCTCCACTTT
v_call: TRBV4-3; clone_size: few; d_call: NA; j_call: TRBJ1-3; cdr3_length: 15; cdr3_aa: CASSPSSNSGNTIYF; cdr3_nt: TGCGCCAGCAGCCCAAGTTCCAACTCTGGAAACACCATATATTTT
v_call: TRBV19; clone_size: NA; d_call: NA; j_call: TRBJ1-2; cdr3_length: 14; cdr3_aa: CASSMGREGYGYTF; cdr3_nt: TGTGCCAGTAGTATGGGCAGGGAAGGCTATGGCTACACCTTC
v_call: TRBV9; clone_size: NA; d_call: TRBD1; j_call: TRBJ2-7; cdr3_length: 15; cdr3_aa: CASSVASGGSYEQYF; cdr3_nt: TGTGCCAGCAGCGTAGCGTCAGGGGGCTCCTACGAGCAGTACTTC
v_call: TRBV7-2; clone_size: NA; d_call: NA; j_call: TRBJ1-1; cdr3_length: 13; cdr3_aa: CASSLVRGTEAFF; cdr3_nt: TGTGCCAGCAGCTTAGTCAGGGGCACTGAAGCTTTCTTT
v_call: TRBV12-3/TRBV12-4; clone_size: NA; d_call: NA; j_call: TRBJ1-2; cdr3_length: 11; cdr3_aa: CASSQWVGYTF; cdr3_nt: TGTGCCAGCAGTCAGTGGGTTGGCTACACCTTC
v_call: TRBV7-2; clone_size: NA; d_call: NA; j_call: TRBJ1-5; cdr3_length: 14; cdr3_aa: CASTPTGASGTQHF; cdr3_nt: TGTGCCAGCACCCCGACGGGGGCCTCAGGGACCCAGCATTTT
v_call: TRBV6-2/TRBV6-3; clone_size: NA; d_call: NA; j_call: TRBJ2-1; cdr3_length: 15; cdr3_aa: CASSSRTTPVHEQFF; cdr3_nt: TGTGCCAGCAGTTCGCGGACAACACCCGTCCATGAGCAGTTCTTC
v_call: TRBV24-1; clone_size: NA; d_call: TRBD1; j_call: TRBJ1-2; cdr3_length: 14; cdr3_aa: CATSDWGTESGYTF; cdr3_nt: TGTGCCACCAGTGATTGGGGGACAGAATCCGGCTACACCTTC